This TCR beta chain was sequenced in a study of blood T cell repertoires in COVID-19. Study-level information: The United States, Italy and Spain were the sources of the acute and convalescent COVID-19 samples. The cDNA or gDNA used as material had been derived from T cells, B-cell-depleted T cells, or PBMCs.

Germline lookup yields CDR1 LGHDT and CDR2 YNNKEL (reference sequence). The CDR3 is 14 residues long. Trimming removed 4 bases from V and 12 bases from J, with 16 bases in between. This clone was seen a single time. Original handling: Amplified reference gene primers provided the basis for estimating nucleated cell counts. Produced via immunoSEQ multiplex PCR; TCRdb's table is partial and in-frame only. The DNA was the basis for D and trimming; V, J and clone size are from that table. The sample lists about 120,000 clones, about four fifths occurring once. The clonotype originates from a man between 70 and 80 years old with acute or convalescent COVID-19. This chain links TRBV3-1 (or the pseudogene TRBV3-2) with TRBJ1-6, with D possibly matching TRBD1 (6 bases). The sequenced sample consisted of peripheral blood. This CDR3 is CASSLRDTDLPLHF. CDR3 nucleotides: TGTGCCAGCAGCCTCCGGGACACAGACCTACCCCTCCACTTT.